This T cell receptor beta chain derives from a study of blood T cell repertoires in COVID-19. The participants were between roughly 18 and 100 years old and came from about two dozen US areas. Participants had their cohort set by participant-reported clinical history. Some clones are missing from TCRdb's copy, which holds only in-frame ones; the method was immunoSEQ multiplex PCR. The repertoire holds 240,000 or so clones, with approximately 83% as singletons. The CDR3 totals 11 residues. Germline CDR1 is LNHNV and CDR2 is YYDKDF (reference sequence). V was trimmed by 4 bases and J by 7 bases, leaving 7 bases between them.

Sequenced: PBMCs or T cells enriched from blood (not recorded which). The V gene is TRBV15, the J gene TRBJ1-2; D gene ambiguous. The origin of this receptor is a woman aged 40 to 49 with acute COVID-19. CDR3 DNA: TGTGCCACCAGCACCGCCAGTGGCTACACCTTC. As protein: CATSTASGYTF.